The 20 T cell receptor beta chains presented below share a single source sample, sequenced in a study of control samples from healthy donors and cancer patients. The table came from immunoSEQ multiplex PCR; TCRdb's copy has only in-frame clones and leaves some out. The data contain approximately 13,000 clones, roughly 93% of them singletons. The specimen sequenced was PBMCs. Every receptor here comes from a man older than 75 with lung cancer.

V is TRBV6-4 and J is TRBJ2-1, with D possibly being TRBD1 (5 bases). The ends were cut back, 11 bases at V and 3 bases at J, with 17 bases in the middle. Germline CDR1 is MRHNA and CDR2 is SNTAGT. The CDR3 extends over 14 amino acids. Written as DNA, the CDR3 is TGTGCCTCCCCAGGCAGGGTTAACTACAATGAGCAGTTCTTC. Protein: CASPGRVNYNEQFF.

The V gene is TRBV9, the J gene TRBJ1-5; D possibly corresponds to TRBD1 (6 bases). The CDR3 consists of 15 residues. CDR1 and CDR2 (germline): SGDLS, YYNGEE. V was pared by 4 bases and J by 7 bases, with 18 bases between. CDR3 protein: CASSPTPTGFQPQHF. In nucleotides, the CDR3 is TGTGCCAGCAGCCCGACACCTACAGGGTTCCAGCCCCAGCATTTT.

The rearrangement uses TRBV7-2 and TRBJ2-3; D uncertain. Trimming took 2 bases from V and 3 from J, leaving 9 bases between them. The CDR3 has 14 amino acids. Germline CDR1 and CDR2: SGHTA and FQGNSA. This CDR3 reads CASSLLPRTDTQYF. The CDR3 DNA reads TGTGCCAGCAGCTTACTCCCCCGGACAGATACGCAGTATTTT.

The V and J genes are TRBV13 and TRBJ2-7; TRBD1 might be the D (5 bases). The CDR3 totals 14 residues. Trimming removed 1 base from V and 2 bases from J, with 9 bases in between. Germline V gene lookup returns CDR1 PRHDT and CDR2 FYEKMQ (reference sequence). CDR3 sequence: CASSLDGRAYEQYF. CDR3 in DNA: TGTGCCAGCAGCTTAGATGGCAGGGCCTACGAGCAGTACTTC.

J is TRBJ2-5 and V is TRBV19, with TRBD1 matching over 11 bases. The CDR3 spans 15 residues. The junction had 2 bases not matched to a gene; V was cut back by 1 base and J by 4 bases. Germline CDR1 LNHDA, CDR2 SQIVND (reference sequence). The CDR3 nucleotides read TGTGCCAGTAGTATAGGGGGGACAGGGGGAGAGACCCAGTACTTC. It codes for CASSIGGTGGETQYF. Looking up the rest from reference TRBV19 and TRBJ2-5 gives the full variable domain: DGGITQSPKYLFRKEGQNVTLSCEQNLNHDAMYWYRQDPGQGLRLIYYSQIVNDFQKGDIAEGYSVSREKKESFPLTVTSAQKNPTAFYLCASSIGGTGGETQYFGPGTRLLVL.

Note on this clone: The same CDR3 is also encoded by other DNA sequences in this sample. The chain is built from TRBV3-1 (or the pseudogene TRBV3-2) and TRBJ1-1; D is possibly TRBD1 (6 bases). V was pared by 4 bases and J by 3 bases, with 15 bases between. The CDR3 consists of 15 residues. In germline, CDR1 is LGHDT, CDR2 YNNKEL (reference sequence). CDR3 DNA: TGTGCCAGCAGCCCCCGTCGGGGGCGCGACACTGAAGCTTTCTTT. This sequence encodes CASSPRRGRDTEAFF.

This chain joins TRBV5-1 and TRBJ1-5; TRBD1 matches 7 bases. CDR3 length equals 15 residues. The V gene end was trimmed by 4 bases and the J gene end by 3 bases; junction bases not matched to a gene: 7. Per the germline V gene, CDR1 is SGHRS and CDR2 is YFSETQ. CDR3 DNA sequence: TGCGCCAGCAGCCCGGGGACAGCACCCAATCAGCCCCAGCATTTT. Its translation is CASSPGTAPNQPQHF.

The chain employs TRBV19 and TRBJ2-7; D remains ambiguous. This CDR3 has 14 residues. V dropped 5 bases and J dropped 0 bases, with 11 bases sitting between them. CDR1 is LNHDA and CDR2 is SQIVND in the germline V gene (reference sequence). CDR3 sequence reads: CASSEGTVSYEQYF. In nucleotides, the CDR3 is TGTGCCAGTAGTGAAGGCACCGTCTCCTACGAGCAGTACTTC.

The chain joins TRBV5-1 to TRBJ1-1; D perhaps matches TRBD1 (5 bases). V dropped 3 bases and J dropped 1 base, with 7 bases sitting between them. Germline V CDR1 and CDR2: SGHRS, YFSETQ. This CDR3 comprises 13 residues. The CDR3 DNA follows: TGCGCCAGCAGCTCCCAGGGGAACACTGAAGCTTTCTTT. Translation gives CASSSQGNTEAFF.

This rearrangement joins TRBV5-6 to TRBJ1-1; no definite D call. The germline V gene has CDR1 SGHDT and CDR2 YYEEEE. With 1 base removed from V and 0 bases from J, the gap between germline ends came to 7 bases. This CDR3 region has 14 residues. The CDR3, as DNA: TGTGCCAGCAGCTTGATGCAGGTGAACACTGAAGCTTTCTTT. This codes for CASSLMQVNTEAFF.

This chain uses TRBV7-9 with TRBJ2-5, with D hard to call. Germline lookup yields CDR1 SEHNR and CDR2 FQNEAQ (reference sequence). Trimming took 2 bases from V and 7 from J, leaving 11 bases between them. CDR3 length: 13 amino acids. CDR3 amino acids: CASSLRGRATQYF. As DNA, the CDR3 is TGTGCCAGCAGCTTACGCGGCCGTGCGACCCAGTACTTC.

V is TRBV11-3 and J is TRBJ2-2; D gene unclear. V was pared by 3 bases and J by 2 bases, with 10 bases between. The CDR3 has 15 amino acids. Germline CDR1 SGHNT, CDR2 YENEEA. This chain's CDR3 is CASSFAGSNTGELFF. Written as DNA, the CDR3 is TGTGCCAGCAGCTTTGCCGGGTCCAACACCGGGGAGCTGTTTTTT.

The chain combines TRBV7-3 with TRBJ2-3; D gene ambiguous. CDR1 SGHTA and CDR2 FQGTGA come from the germline V gene. The CDR3 runs to 13 residues. V was cut by 6 bases and J by 2 bases, with 9 bases left in between. The CDR3 DNA reads as TGTGCCAGCAGTCCTTATCTCACAGATACGCAGTATTTT. This translates into CASSPYLTDTQYF.

The chain is built from TRBV2 and TRBJ1-2; TRBD1 matches 8 bases. Germline CDR1 is SNHLY and CDR2 is FYNNEI. The CDR3 has 14 amino acids. J gave up 6 bases and V 4 bases, and 7 bases lay outside the gene matches. The DNA for the CDR3 is TGTGCCAGCAGTGCCAGTGGGACAGGAAATGGCTACACCTTC. This sequence encodes CASSASGTGNGYTF.

CDR3 region: CASSLAPANTQYF. CDR3 DNA sequence: TGTGCCAGCAGCTTGGCCCCAGCAAATACGCAGTATTTT. V and J are TRBV5-4 and TRBJ2-3; D unresolved. CDR1 SGHNT and CDR2 YYREEE come from the germline V gene (reference sequence). Trimming took off 0 bases at V and 7 bases at J, with 9 bases between the two ends. The CDR3 consists of 13 residues. Based on the CDR3 plus reference TRBV5-4 and TRBJ2-3, the full variable domain is ETGVTQSPTHLIKTRGQQVTLRCSSQSGHNTVSWYQQALGQGPQFIFQYYREEENGRGNFPPRFSGLQFPNYSSELNVNALELDDSALYLCASSLAPANTQYFGPGTRLTVL.

This clone came up a few times. The CDR3 reads CASSQGPGRPGDEQFF. CDR3 sequence (DNA): TGTGCCAGCAGCCAAGGGCCAGGACGGCCTGGGGATGAGCAGTTCTTC. The rearrangement links TRBV4-2 to TRBJ2-1; D not certain. Trimming removed 1 base at V and 8 bases at J, with 18 bases between. Germline lookup yields CDR1 LGHNA and CDR2 YNFKEQ. This CDR3 is built from 16 residues.

The chain couples TRBV5-8 to TRBJ1-2; D is uncertain. Trimming took 1 base from V and 4 from J, leaving 8 bases between them. This CDR3 is built from 13 residues. The germline gives CDR1 SGHTS, CDR2 YDEGEE. The CDR3 spells CASSLRAAYGYTF. In DNA, the CDR3 is TGTGCCAGCAGCTTGAGGGCCGCCTATGGCTACACCTTC.

The V gene is TRBV3-1 (or the pseudogene TRBV3-2), the J gene TRBJ2-7; perhaps TRBD1 as D (5 bases). This CDR3 has 14 residues. Germline V gene lookup returns CDR1 LGHDT and CDR2 YNNKEL (reference sequence). V lost 7 bases and J 1 base, leaving 14 bases between the germline ends. The CDR3 region has the DNA TGTGCCAGCAATAAGGCAGGGCCTTCCTACGAGCAGTACTTC. As protein: CASNKAGPSYEQYF.

CDR3 protein: CASSLGTGGDTQYF. The CDR3 DNA follows: TGTGCCAGCAGCTTGGGGACAGGGGGAGATACGCAGTATTTT. The chain uses TRBV11-3 and TRBJ2-3, with 11 bases matching TRBD1. CDR1 SGHNT and CDR2 YENEEA come from the germline V gene. The CDR3 loop spans 14 amino acids. V shed 3 bases, J shed 5 bases, and the junction held 1 base outside the gene matches.

The genes are TRBV13 and TRBJ1-2; no reliable D call. CDR1 PRHDT and CDR2 FYEKMQ come from the germline V gene (reference sequence). There are 13 residues in the CDR3. V lost 5 bases to trimming and J lost 7 bases, with 14 bases between them. The CDR3 nucleotides are TGTGCCAGCAGCCCACCCCCCCGAGGTGGCTACACCTTC. Residues: CASSPPPRGGYTF.